Sequencing of this TCR beta chain was carried out in a study of blood T cell repertoires in COVID-19. Across the study: Both acute and convalescent COVID-19 samples were obtained from the United States, Italy and Spain. PBMCs, B-cell-depleted T cells, or T cells provided the cDNA or gDNA that made up the material.

Authors' processing steps: Scientists estimated how many nucleated cells there were by amplifying reference gene primers. TCRdb keeps only in-frame clones here, not all; method: immunoSEQ multiplex PCR. That table gives V, J and clone size, and the DNA gave D and trimming. This sample yields around 250,000 clones, of which approximately 88% are seen a single time; 0.95% to 1.5% belongs to the top ten. Which cohort a participant joined came from the clinical history participants gave. The TCR was taken from a woman aged 40 to 55 with acute COVID-19. The sequenced sample was PBMCs or T cells enriched from blood (not recorded which).

CDR3 bases: TGTGCCAGCAGCTTCTCGCAGGGGGACCACAATGAGCAGTTCTTC. Translation: CASSFSQGDHNEQFF. The chain recombines TRBV5-6 with TRBJ2-1; 7 bases match TRBD1. CDR3 length equals 15 residues. The germline gives CDR1 SGHDT, CDR2 YYEEEE. Trimming cost V 2 bases and J 5 bases; bases outside gene matches: 7.